This T cell receptor beta chain stems from a study of CD8+ T cells in alopecia areata. Whole-study context: Tofacitinib was taken orally by treated patients, and the dose was 5 to 10 mg twice daily.

Treatment noted: oral pan-JAK inhibitor, 5-10 mg twice daily. This clone was seen only once. Between the trimmed V and J ends, which lost 7 bases and 0 bases, there was a span of 10 bases. Per germline, CDR1 SNHLY and CDR2 FYNNEI. The length of the CDR3 is 13 residues. It was cDNA, reverse transcribed from extracted RNA, that served as the sequencing template. Produced via immunoSEQ multiplex PCR; TCRdb's table is partial and in-frame only. The sample carries about 99,000 clones, more than 75% recorded once. The sample consisted of CD8+ T cells sorted from blood, taken between weeks 30 and 35, from a patient treated with tofacitinib. The chain combines TRBV2 with TRBJ2-7; D remains ambiguous. This TCR came from a human donor with alopecia areata. CDR3 loop: CASTGGSSYEQYF. The CDR3 DNA reads TGTGCCAGCACGGGCGGTTCCTCCTACGAGCAGTACTTC.